Listed below are T cell receptor beta chains from one sample, sequenced in a study of Ad26.COV2.S vaccination and SARS-CoV-2 variants. The method was immunoSEQ multiplex PCR; TCRdb's version includes in-frame clones alone and lacks a portion of them. The table shows roughly 460,000 clones, with nearly 90% occurring only once. The sample was peripheral blood, taken in a trial of Ad26.COV2.S vaccine versus placebo. Receptors originate from a person between 18 and 59 years old who received the Ad26.COV2.S COVID-19 vaccine or a placebo. Both conserved end residues are part of each CDR3. The D gene is left open where the match is weak. Some rows have no size entry. The others give once, few or many, or a class for an expanded clone.

>TRBV24-1|-|-|TRBJ2-7
CATSPGTTSYEQYF
TGTGCCACCAGTCCCGGGACAACCAGCTACGAGCAGTACTTC
>TRBV18|few|TRBD2|TRBJ2-5
CASSPSIAGAETQYF
TGTGCCAGCTCACCTTCTATAGCGGGAGCAGAGACCCAGTACTTC
>TRBV5-1|-|TRBD1|TRBJ2-3
CASSWTGTLSTDTQYF
TGCGCCAGCAGCTGGACAGGGACCCTTAGCACAGATACGCAGTATTTT
>TRBV6-5|-|-|TRBJ1-6
CASKAKETANSPLHF
TGTGCCAGCAAAGCAAAGGAAACGGCAAATTCACCCCTCCACTTT
>TRBV11-3|-|-|TRBJ2-3
CASSLGYGGRTQYF
TGTGCCAGCAGCTTAGGGTATGGTGGGCGGACGCAGTATTTT
>TRBV7-2|once|TRBD1|TRBJ1-2
CASSPGDRVVMHYGYTF
TGTGCCAGCAGCCCAGGGGACAGGGTGGTGATGCACTATGGCTACACCTTC
>TRBV6-6|-|TRBD1|TRBJ1-3
CASSYLGQGARNTIYF
TGTGCCAGCAGTTACTTGGGACAGGGGGCGCGAAACACCATATATTTT
>TRBV3-1/TRBV3-2|-|-|TRBJ1-1
CASSQGTHGSRAFF
TGTGCCAGCAGCCAAGGGACGCACGGCTCCAGAGCTTTCTTT
>TRBV10-3|-|-|TRBJ2-7
CAISESPGPSYEQYF
TGTGCCATCAGTGAGTCGCCAGGGCCCTCCTACGAGCAGTACTTC
>TRBV3-1/TRBV3-2|-|TRBD2|TRBJ2-7
CASSQGLQREFYEQYF
TGTGCCAGCAGCCAAGGGCTACAGCGGGAGTTCTACGAGCAGTACTTC
>TRBV30|-|-|TRBJ1-2
CAWSVHRDGYTF
TGTGCCTGGAGTGTACATAGGGACGGCTACACCTTC
>TRBV11-2|once|TRBD2|TRBJ2-1
CASSPGLAGIYNEQFF
TGTGCCAGCAGCCCCGGACTAGCGGGGATATACAATGAGCAGTTCTTC
>TRBV7-2|-|-|TRBJ1-5
CASSLGHPNQPQHF
TGTGCCAGCAGCTTAGGCCACCCCAATCAGCCCCAGCATTTT
>TRBV13|-|TRBD2|TRBJ2-7
CASSLVSGDTYEQYF
TGTGCCAGCAGCTTAGTTAGCGGGGATACCTACGAGCAGTACTTC
>TRBV10-1|-|TRBD1|TRBJ1-2
CASSADRIRGYTF
TGCGCCAGCAGTGCGGACAGGATCCGTGGCTACACCTTC
>TRBV7-2|-|-|TRBJ2-2
CASSLAGGRVKNTGELFF
TGTGCCAGCAGCTTAGCTGGGGGGAGAGTGAAGAACACCGGGGAGCTGTTTTTT
>TRBV6-1|-|TRBD2|TRBJ2-3
CASSEAGTSGGAKDTDTQYF
TGTGCCAGCAGTGAAGCCGGGACTAGCGGGGGGGCGAAGGATACAGATACGCAGTATTTT
>TRBV24-1|-|-|TRBJ1-5
CATSEGGTGNQPQHF
TGTGCCACCAGTGAGGGTGGGACGGGGAATCAGCCCCAGCATTTT
>TRBV7-2|few|-|TRBJ1-4
CASSPQGIRGEKLFF
TGTGCCAGCAGCCCGCAGGGGATCAGGGGTGAAAAACTGTTTTTT
>TRBV6-5|-|-|TRBJ1-2
CASQNRWREDYGYTF
TGTGCCAGCCAAAATCGCTGGAGGGAGGACTATGGCTACACCTTC
>TRBV25-1|-|-|TRBJ1-6
CASSEQQYNSPLHF
TGTGCCAGCAGTGAACAGCAATATAATTCACCCCTCCACTTT
>TRBV7-2|-|-|TRBJ1-2
CASSLDLGSGGYTF
TGTGCCAGCAGCTTAGATTTGGGATCGGGAGGCTACACCTTC
>TRBV9|-|-|TRBJ1-3
CASSRHRESGNTIYF
TGTGCCAGCAGCAGACACAGGGAATCTGGAAACACCATATATTTT
>TRBV3-1/TRBV3-2|-|TRBD2|TRBJ2-5
CASSQEVLAGGFQETQYF
TGTGCCAGCAGCCAAGAGGTTCTAGCGGGGGGGTTCCAAGAGACCCAGTACTTC
>TRBV24-1|-|-|TRBJ2-1
CATSLRDNEQFF
TGTGCCACCAGTCTGAGGGACAATGAGCAGTTCTTC
>TRBV11-2|-|-|TRBJ2-7
CASSLGGLGYEQYF
TGTGCCAGCAGCTTAGGGGGACTTGGCTACGAGCAGTACTTC
>TRBV6-6|-|-|TRBJ1-2
CASSTSRNYGYTF
TGTGCCAGCAGTACTTCAAGGAACTATGGCTACACCTTC
>TRBV7-3|-|-|TRBJ1-6
CASSYMDGRFHF
TGTGCCAGCAGCTATATGGATGGGAGATTCCACTTT